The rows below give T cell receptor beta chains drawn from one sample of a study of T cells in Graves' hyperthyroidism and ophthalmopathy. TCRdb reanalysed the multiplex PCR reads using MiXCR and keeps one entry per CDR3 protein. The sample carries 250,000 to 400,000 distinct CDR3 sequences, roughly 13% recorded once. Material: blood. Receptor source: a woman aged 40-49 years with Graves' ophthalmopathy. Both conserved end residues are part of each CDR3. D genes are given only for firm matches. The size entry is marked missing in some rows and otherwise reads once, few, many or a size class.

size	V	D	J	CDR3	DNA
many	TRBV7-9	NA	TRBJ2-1	CASSPNFDEQFF	TGTGCCAGCAGCCCTAATTTTGATGAGCAGTTCTTC
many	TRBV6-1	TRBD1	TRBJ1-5	CASSLGVGGVRNQPQHF	TGTGCCAGCAGCCTAGGGGTAGGGGGCGTAAGGAATCAGCCCCAGCATTTT
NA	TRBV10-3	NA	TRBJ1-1	CAIAAPLPAGYTEAFF	TGTGCCATCGCGGCCCCGCTTCCCGCCGGGTACACTGAAGCTTTCTTT
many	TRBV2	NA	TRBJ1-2	CASSELLQPPYGYTF	TGTGCCAGCAGTGAATTGTTGCAGCCTCCGTATGGCTACACCTTC
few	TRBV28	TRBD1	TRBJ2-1	CASSLSSGTAESRGSYNEQFF	TGTGCCAGCAGTCTCTCCTCCGGGACAGCAGAGTCAAGGGGGTCCTACAATGAGCAGTTCTTC
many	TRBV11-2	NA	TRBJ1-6	CASRSVGYDSPLHF	TGTGCCAGCAGGTCCGTCGGATACGATTCACCCCTCCACTTT
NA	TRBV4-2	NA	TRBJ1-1	CASSQGMNTEAFF	TGTGCCAGCAGCCAGGGGATGAACACTGAAGCTTTCTTT
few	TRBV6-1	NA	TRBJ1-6	CASTNGGNSPLHF	TGTGCCAGCACCAACGGGGGTAATTCACCCCTCCACTTT
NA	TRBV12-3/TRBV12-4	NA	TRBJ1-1	CASRGQIMNLEAFF	TGTGCCAGCAGAGGACAGATCATGAACCTTGAAGCTTTCTTT
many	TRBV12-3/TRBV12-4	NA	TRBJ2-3	CASSLNADTQYF	TGTGCCAGCAGTTTAAACGCAGATACGCAGTATTTT
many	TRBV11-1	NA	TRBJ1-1	CASSFPGAVTEAFF	TGTGCCAGCAGCTTTCCCGGGGCGGTCACTGAAGCTTTCTTT
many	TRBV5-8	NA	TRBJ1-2	CASSLGQARYGYTF	TGTGCCAGCAGCTTGGGGCAGGCTCGCTATGGCTACACCTTC
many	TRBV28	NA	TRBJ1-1	CASRRPTVNTEAFF	TGTGCCAGCAGACGACCGACGGTGAACACTGAAGCTTTCTTT
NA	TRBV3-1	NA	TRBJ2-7	CASSPWGGYEQYF	TGTGCCAGCAGCCCTTGGGGAGGCTACGAGCAGTACTTC
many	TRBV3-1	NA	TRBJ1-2	CASSQDSAGRYGYTF	TGTGCCAGCAGCCAAGATTCGGCAGGCAGATATGGCTACACCTTC
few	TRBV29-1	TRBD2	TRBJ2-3	CSVEDLTSGENTQYF	TGCAGCGTTGAAGATCTTACTAGCGGGGAAAATACGCAGTATTTT
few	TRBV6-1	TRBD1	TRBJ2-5	CASSYSVGQGGETQYF	TGTGCCAGCAGTTATTCCGTAGGACAGGGGGGAGAGACCCAGTACTTC
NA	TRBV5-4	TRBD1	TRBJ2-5	CASSLEYGTGSKETQYF	TGTGCCAGCAGCTTGGAGTATGGGACAGGATCGAAAGAGACCCAGTACTTC
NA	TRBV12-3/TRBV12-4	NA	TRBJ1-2	CASSFVGVKGYTF	TGTGCCAGCAGTTTTGTGGGTGTTAAAGGCTACACCTTC
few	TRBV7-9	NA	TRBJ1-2	CASSLGGGAPGYTF	TGTGCCAGCAGCCTGGGGGGGGGGGCGCCCGGCTACACCTTC
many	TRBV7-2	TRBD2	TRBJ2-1	CASSFSGRALGEQFF	TGTGCCAGCAGCTTTAGCGGGAGGGCCTTGGGTGAGCAGTTCTTC
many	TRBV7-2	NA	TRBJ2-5	CASSPNRAQETQYF	TGTGCCAGCAGCCCCAACAGGGCCCAAGAGACCCAGTACTTC
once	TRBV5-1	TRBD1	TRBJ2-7	CASRAQGQGSYEQYF	TGCGCCAGCCGGGCGCAGGGACAGGGGTCCTACGAGCAGTACTTC
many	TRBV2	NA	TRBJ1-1	CASSEEEDTEAFF	TGTGCCAGCAGTGAAGAAGAGGACACTGAAGCTTTCTTT
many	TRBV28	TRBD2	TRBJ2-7	CASRTPGTNYEQYF	TGTGCCAGCCGTACCCCCGGGACTAACTACGAGCAGTACTTC
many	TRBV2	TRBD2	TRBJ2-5	CASSERPDRGIGSGRDDRATQYF	TGTGCCAGCAGTGAACGACCCGACAGGGGAATTGGTAGCGGGAGGGACGACAGGGCGACCCAGTACTTC
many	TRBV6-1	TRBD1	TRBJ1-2	CASSGGQGPYGYTF	TGTGCCAGCAGTGGGGGACAGGGCCCCTATGGCTACACCTTC